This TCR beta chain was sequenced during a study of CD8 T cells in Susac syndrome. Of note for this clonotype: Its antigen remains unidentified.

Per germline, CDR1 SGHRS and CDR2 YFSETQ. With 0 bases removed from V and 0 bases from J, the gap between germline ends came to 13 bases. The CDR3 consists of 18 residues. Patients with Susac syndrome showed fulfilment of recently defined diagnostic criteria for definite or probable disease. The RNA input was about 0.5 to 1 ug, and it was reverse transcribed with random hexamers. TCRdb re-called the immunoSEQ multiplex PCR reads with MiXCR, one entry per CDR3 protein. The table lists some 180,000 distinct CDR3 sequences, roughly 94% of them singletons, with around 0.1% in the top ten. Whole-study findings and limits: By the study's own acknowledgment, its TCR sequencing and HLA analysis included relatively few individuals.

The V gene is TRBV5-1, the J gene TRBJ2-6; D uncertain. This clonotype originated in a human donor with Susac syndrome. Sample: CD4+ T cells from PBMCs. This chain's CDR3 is CASSLGFGRNSGANVLTF. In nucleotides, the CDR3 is TGCGCCAGCAGCTTGGGCTTTGGACGGAACTCTGGGGCCAACGTCCTGACTTTC.